The next 26 T cell receptor beta chains were all read from a single sample in a study of blood T cell repertoires in COVID-19. Assay used: immunoSEQ multiplex PCR; TCRdb lists only in-frame clones, some missing. Of about 73,000 clones listed, approximately 80% are singletons. Sequencing used peripheral blood. The receptor set was obtained from a man aged 65-85 years with COVID-19, enrolled during active disease.

The DNA for the CDR3 is TGTGCCAGCAGCTATTACAGGGTCGATGGCTACACCTTC. The encoded protein is CASSYYRVDGYTF. This chain connects TRBV6-2 or TRBV6-3 to TRBJ1-2, with D possibly matching TRBD1 (6 bases). The germline V and J ends were trimmed by 6 bases and 6 bases, with 14 bases remaining between them. Per the germline V gene, CDR1 is MNHEY and CDR2 is SVGEGT. The CDR3 runs to 13 residues.

The chain carries TRBV15 and TRBJ2-7, with 10 bases fitting TRBD2. Per the germline V gene, CDR1 is LNHNV and CDR2 is YYDKDF (reference sequence). The trim removed 3 bases at V and 3 bases at J, leaving 5 bases unmatched. CDR3 length equals 15 residues. The CDR3 DNA reads TGTGCCACCAGCAGGAATAGCGGGGGGCGCTACGAGCAGTACTTC. Translating gives CATSRNSGGRYEQYF.

The rearrangement links TRBV24-1 to TRBJ2-7; tentative D call: TRBD1 (6 bases). CDR1 is KGHDR, CDR2 SFDVKD, per germline. This CDR3 is built from 12 residues. V was cut by 7 bases and J by 2 bases, with 8 bases left in between. In nucleotides, the CDR3 is TGTGCCACCAGGCAGGGGACCTACGAGCAGTACTTC. This translates into CATRQGTYEQYF.

This clone is a singleton in its sample. The V call is TRBV6-5, the J call TRBJ2-2, with 8 positions matching TRBD2. The CDR3 loop spans 16 amino acids. With V trimmed by 2 bases and J by 2 bases, 4 bases remained unmatched. Germline loops: CDR1 MNHEY, CDR2 SVGAGI. CDR3 sequence: CASSYRAGVNTGELFF. DNA of the CDR3: TGTGCCAGCAGTTACAGAGCGGGAGTCAACACCGGGGAGCTGTTTTTT.

The chain combines TRBV6-5 with TRBJ1-1; TRBD1 might be the D (6 bases). The CDR3 consists of 16 residues. The V gene lost 0 bases and the J gene lost 10 bases, with 21 bases spanning the gap. Germline loops: CDR1 MNHEY, CDR2 SVGAGI. CDR3 residues: CASSYSSNSGRGVAFF. In DNA, the CDR3 is TGTGCCAGCAGTTACTCGTCAAATTCCGGGAGGGGGGTAGCTTTCTTT.

This chain links TRBV6-5 with TRBJ1-1; 7 nucleotides agree with TRBD1. There are 14 residues in the CDR3. The trim removed 5 bases at V and 4 bases at J, leaving 7 bases unmatched. The V gene's germline CDR1 is MNHEY and CDR2 SVGAGI. The CDR3 coding sequence is TGTGCCAGCAGTCTTCGACAGGGCTCCACTGAAGCTTTCTTT. Protein sequence: CASSLRQGSTEAFF.

This chain links TRBV7-8 with TRBJ1-6, with TRBD1 identical over 8 bases. V was pared by 5 bases and J by 4 bases, with 4 bases of the junction left unmatched. Per germline, CDR1 SGHVS and CDR2 FQNEAQ. The CDR3 has 15 residues. CDR3 amino acids: CASSTGTGYNSPLHF. DNA for the CDR3: TGTGCCAGCAGCACTGGGACAGGATATAATTCACCCCTCCACTTT.

DNA for the CDR3: TGCGCCAGCAGCCAAGGGAGTGGCCTAGCGAGAGAGACCCAGTACTTC. It specifies CASSQGSGLARETQYF. The chain is built from TRBV4-1 and TRBJ2-5; tentative D call: TRBD2 (6 bases). The V and J ends lost 1 base and 4 bases respectively, with 16 bases between them. Germline V CDR1 and CDR2: MGHRA, YSYEKL. The CDR3 runs to 16 residues.

This chain uses TRBV30 with TRBJ1-6; D perhaps matches TRBD1 (5 bases). There are 14 residues in the CDR3. Germline V gives CDR1 GTSNPN, CDR2 SVGIG (reference sequence). Trimming took 5 bases from V and 6 from J, leaving 14 bases between them. The CDR3 loop reads CAWERDWGNSPLHF. The CDR3 DNA is TGTGCCTGGGAAAGGGACTGGGGTAATTCACCCCTCCACTTT.

The chain carries TRBV9 and TRBJ1-2, with a weak D call TRBD1 (6 bases). Germline-derived CDR1 and CDR2 are SGDLS and YYNGEE. The CDR3 loop spans 15 amino acids. Trimming removed 5 bases at V and 4 bases at J, with 18 bases between. CDR3 sequence reads: CASRGGGQKSYGYTF. In DNA form, the CDR3 reads TGTGCCAGCAGGGGTGGGGGACAAAAGTCCTATGGCTACACCTTC.

The CDR3 bases are TGTGCCAGATATGGGGGGGTGAACACTGAAGCTTTCTTT. Translating it yields CARYGGVNTEAFF. The chain is built from TRBV21-1 and TRBJ1-1. TRBV21-1 is tagged as a pseudogene. The CDR3 consists of 13 residues.

This rearrangement joins TRBV11-1 to TRBJ2-7; 7 positions agree with TRBD1. Trimming removed 6 bases from V and 6 bases from J; junction bases left unmatched: 8. The germline V gene has CDR1 SGHAT and CDR2 FQDESV (reference sequence). The CDR3 sequence is 13 residues long. The CDR3 loop reads CASSFSGGREQYF. The CDR3 DNA reads TGTGCCAGCAGTTTCTCAGGGGGACGCGAGCAGTACTTC.

CDR3 sequence reads: CASSQDLGGTGELFF. As DNA, the CDR3 is TGCGCCAGCAGCCAAGATCTGGGCGGGACCGGGGAGCTGTTTTTT. The chain joins TRBV4-3 to TRBJ2-2, with TRBD2 as a possible D gene (5 bases). The V end was cut by 0 bases, the J end by 5 bases, with 10 bases between. The CDR3 has 15 residues. Per the germline V gene, CDR1 is LGHNA and CDR2 is YSLEER.

The chain has TRBV11-2 and TRBJ2-7; TRBD2 is a possible D gene (6 bases). This CDR3 spans 16 amino acids. V dropped 1 base and J dropped 5 bases, with 18 bases sitting between them. Germline-derived CDR1 and CDR2 are SGHAT and FQNNGV. The CDR3 nucleotides are TGTGCCAGCAGCTTAGCCGGGGGTATAGGGCGGCACGAGCAGTACTTC. Amino acids: CASSLAGGIGRHEQYF.

This chain joins TRBV5-6 and TRBJ2-5; D ambiguous. CDR1 SGHDT and CDR2 YYEEEE come from the germline V gene. V was trimmed by 3 bases and J by 5 bases, leaving 11 bases between them. CDR3 length equals 13 residues. Here the CDR3 DNA reads TGTGCCAGCAGCTCCCTAGGTTGGGAGACCCAGTACTTC. Translated, it gives CASSSLGWETQYF.

The chain joins TRBV29-1 to TRBJ2-3, with D maybe TRBD2 (5 bases). The CDR3 spans 14 residues. Germline CDR1 SQVTM, CDR2 ANQGSEA. V lost 4 bases to trimming and J lost 0 bases, with 11 bases between them. The CDR3: CSVGDGMSTDTQYF. The CDR3 DNA reads TGCAGCGTTGGCGACGGGATGAGCACAGATACGCAGTATTTT.

The chain combines TRBV3-1 (or the pseudogene TRBV3-2) with TRBJ2-7, with a weak D call TRBD1 (6 bases). Germline values: CDR1 LGHDT, CDR2 YNNKEL (reference sequence). This CDR3 comprises 15 residues. Trimming shortened V by 1 base and J by 0 bases, and 10 bases separated the two germline ends. The DNA of the CDR3 is TGTGCCAGCAGCCAAGGTGGACAGCCCTCCTACGAGCAGTACTTC. It yields the protein CASSQGGQPSYEQYF.

This chain uses TRBV27 with TRBJ1-5, with TRBD1 matching 8 bases. Germline V gene data show CDR1 as MNHEY and CDR2 as SMNVEV (reference sequence). The CDR3 spans 15 residues. V lost 2 bases to trimming and J lost 3 bases; unmatched junction nucleotides: 3. CDR3 residues: CASSLGTGLNQPQHF. The CDR3 DNA reads TGTGCCAGCAGTTTAGGGACAGGTCTCAATCAGCCCCAGCATTTT.

This clone was recorded a few times. The rearrangement joins TRBV27 to TRBJ2-3; D is unclear. The V gene lost 5 bases and the J gene lost 6 bases, with 9 bases spanning the gap. CDR1 and CDR2 (germline): MNHEY, SMNVEV (reference sequence). The length of the CDR3 is 12 residues. DNA for the CDR3: TGTGCCAGCAGTCAACTGCTGGATACGCAGTATTTT. Translating it yields CASSQLLDTQYF.

The V gene is TRBV5-8, the J gene TRBJ1-3, with 9 positions matching TRBD1. V was pared by 4 bases and J by 0 bases, with 5 bases of the junction left unmatched. This CDR3 has 16 residues. The germline V gene has CDR1 SGHTS and CDR2 YDEGEE. The chain's CDR3 is CASSITGGLSGNTIYF. CDR3 nucleotide sequence: TGTGCCAGCAGCATTACAGGGGGCCTCTCTGGAAACACCATATATTTT. Variable domain in full (rest from reference TRBV5-8 and TRBJ1-3): EAGVTQSPTHLIKTRGQQATLRCSPISGHTSVYWYQQALGLGLQFLLWYDEGEERNRGNFPPRFSGRQFPNYSSELNVNALELEDSALYLCASSITGGLSGNTIYFGEGSWLTVV.

This clone has just a few counts. The chain uses TRBV5-1 and TRBJ2-7; 9 bases match TRBD1. This CDR3 contains 14 residues. J lost 3 bases, V lost 4 bases, and 5 bases had no gene match. Germline CDR1 and CDR2: SGHRS and YFSETQ. CDR3 sequence: CASSPGQGLYEQYF. The CDR3 DNA reads as TGCGCCAGCAGCCCGGGACAGGGACTCTACGAGCAGTACTTC. Full variable domain (remainder filled in from reference TRBV5-1 and TRBJ2-7): KAGVTQTPRYLIKTRGQQVTLSCSPISGHRSVSWYQQTPGQGLQFLFEYFSETQRNKGNFPGRFSGRQFSNSRSEMNVSTLELGDSALYLCASSPGQGLYEQYFGPGTRLTVT.

The chain has TRBV27 and TRBJ1-1, with D uncertain. Deletions cut 6 bases from V and 4 bases from J, with 21 bases between. The germline V gene has CDR1 MNHEY and CDR2 SMNVEV (reference sequence). The CDR3 runs to 16 residues. The CDR3 protein is CASSSVLGARGTEAFF. CDR3 in DNA: TGTGCCAGCAGCTCAGTTCTAGGAGCCCGAGGCACTGAAGCTTTCTTT.

The V call is TRBV18, the J call TRBJ2-7; weak D call: TRBD1 (6 bases). Per the germline V gene, CDR1 is KGHSH and CDR2 is LQKENI. Trimming removed 6 bases at V and 2 bases at J, with 14 bases between. This CDR3 is 14 amino acids long. The DNA for the CDR3 is TGTGCCAGCTCTCTCACAGGGACCGCCTACGAGCAGTACTTC. Translating it yields CASSLTGTAYEQYF.

In its sample, this clone is medium-sized. The chain couples TRBV24-1 to TRBJ1-2; D ambiguous. Trimming took 2 bases from V and 7 from J, leaving 7 bases between them. Germline CDR1 reads KGHDR; CDR2 reads SFDVKD. The CDR3 contains 12 residues. For the CDR3, the DNA is TGTGCCACCAGTGATTCGCTCGGTGGCTACACCTTC. Translated, it gives CATSDSLGGYTF.

The gene calls are TRBV5-1 and TRBJ2-2; TRBD1 matches at 10 bases. The CDR3 has 16 amino acids. Looked up from germline, CDR1 is SGHRS and CDR2 is YFSETQ. V lost 1 base and J lost 3; bases outside the gene matches: 3. The CDR3 nucleotides read TGCGCCAGCAGCTTGATCGGGACAGGGGACACCGGGGAGCTGTTTTTT. Translating it yields CASSLIGTGDTGELFF.

The J gene is TRBJ2-7, the V gene TRBV27; the D is unclear. The CDR3 has 17 amino acids. The germline gives CDR1 MNHEY, CDR2 SMNVEV (reference sequence). Trimming cost V 3 bases and J 2 bases, with 20 bases left between them. The CDR3 sequence is CASSFNGVAPTAYEQYF. The CDR3, as DNA: TGTGCCAGCAGTTTCAATGGAGTGGCCCCGACGGCCTACGAGCAGTACTTC.